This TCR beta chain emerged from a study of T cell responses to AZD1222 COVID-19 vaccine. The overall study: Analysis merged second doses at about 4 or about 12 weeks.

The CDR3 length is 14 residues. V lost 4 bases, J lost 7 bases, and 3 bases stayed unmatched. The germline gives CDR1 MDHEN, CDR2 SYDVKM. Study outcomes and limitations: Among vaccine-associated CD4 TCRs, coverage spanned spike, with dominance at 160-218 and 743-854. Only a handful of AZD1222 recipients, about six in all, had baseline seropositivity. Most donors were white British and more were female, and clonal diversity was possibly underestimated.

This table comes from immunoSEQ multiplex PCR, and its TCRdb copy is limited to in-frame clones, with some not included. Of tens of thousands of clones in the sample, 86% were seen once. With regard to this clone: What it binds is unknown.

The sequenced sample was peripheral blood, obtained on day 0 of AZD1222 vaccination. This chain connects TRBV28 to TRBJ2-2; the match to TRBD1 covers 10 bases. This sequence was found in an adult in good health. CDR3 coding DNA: TGTGCCAGCAGTTCGGGACAGGGGAACGGGGAGCTGTTTTTT. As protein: CASSSGQGNGELFF.